This T cell receptor (beta chain) is from a study of identical twins (TCRdb year 2016). Background for the entire study: TCR alpha and beta repertoires from monozygotic twins, unrelated adults of various ages and cord blood were deep-sequenced to test whether fetal clonotypes persist. Replicate twin experiments were performed at different times using different library preparation protocols to rule out contamination. General findings and caveats noted by the study authors: Conclusions relied on cross-sectional statistical analysis, since the same donors could not be followed over many years. In monozygotic twins, recombination models systematically underestimated out-of-frame TCR alpha sharing, but the models matched the sharing seen between unrelated individuals. Fewer insertions were carried by abundant cord blood beta clonotypes, a similar but weaker trend appeared in young adult naive repertoires, and no such trend appeared in memory repertoires. Excess twin sharing in beta out-of-frame sequences was weaker because fewer shared sequences lowered the signal-to-noise ratio. Zero-insertion analyses could be partly confounded by invariant T cells such as MAIT and iNKT, though diverse VJ usage argued against such confounding for most clonotypes. Compared with coincidental sharing between unrelated individuals, out-of-frame TCR alpha sequences shared between twins had an excess of sequences with low generation probability.

Every donor was a healthy Caucasian. The twin cohort comprised three pairs of female monozygotic twins, all aged roughly 18 to 30 years. Peripheral blood mononuclear cells were used as the source from which RNA for TCR libraries was isolated. To note about this clonotype: The clone's antigen remains unknown. No qualities accompany the bases; no much larger clone lies one base away.

The library was obtained by 5' RACE. The instrument given in TCRdb is Illumina HiSeq 2000. Template switching added a universal primer binding site, and the final cDNA carried a unique molecular identifier that allowed TCR cDNA molecules to be counted accurately. Specific primers in the conserved constant-segment region were used to synthesize first-strand cDNA for the TCR alpha and beta chains. To control for contamination, every cDNA library carried two barcodes: a SMART-Mk sample barcode plus Illumina barcodes. TruSeq adapter sequences and Illumina sample barcodes were added in two successive PCR steps. The Illumina HiSeq platform was used with custom primers to sequence TCR alpha and beta cDNA libraries. From the authors' description of their analysis: Raw reads were processed with MiGEC to extract unique molecular identifiers, and MiXCR was used to determine CDR3 positions. Recombination models were inferred per individual with the repgenHMM and IGoR tools using an EM algorithm. Shared clonotypes were analyzed with the tcR package in R, and sharing was normalized by the product of cloneset sizes. To study raw recombination free of thymic and clonal selection effects, out-of-frame nonproductive sequences were analyzed. TCRdb itself trimmed the public reads at Q25 with fastp, ran MiXCR and retained productive beta chains. Each entry is one CDR3 protein sequence, shown with its most common DNA and genes. The authors' filters were not applied to this entry. The sample profile shows about 790,000 distinct CDR3 sequences; over 15% of them were found once. Jointly, the top ten make up around 13% of the sample.

The CDR3 runs 15 residues from the cysteine to the phenylalanine. Only the CDR3 region is kept as DNA, spanning 45 bases read in frame from base 1. Relative to germline, V is missing 5 bases and J is missing 4 bases, with 6 bases of the junction outside any gene match. Looking up the germline V gene yields CDR1 SGHVS and CDR2 FNYEAQ. These data also formed part of another study, on T cells expressing NK-cell markers. As described in the second report: TCR beta-chain repertoires were profiled in sorted CD3+CD56+NKG2C+, CD3+CD56+NKG2C- and CD3+CD56-NKG2C+ T-cell subsets from several donors. Seven of the eight sequenced donors were HCMV-seropositive and one was HCMV-seronegative. In several experiments an anti-gammadeltaTCR antibody was added to restrict sorting to alphabetaTCR-expressing T cells. In about 6 donors, the dominant CD3+CD56+NKG2C+ clonotypes were found to rank among the top 10 CD8+ clonotypes and to make up 1.0-7.0% of CD8+ T cells. Those dominant clonotypes were again the most abundant among CD3+CD56-NKG2C+ cells in a handful of donors, at about 28.3-60.1%. It remained unclear whether the expanded NKG2C-expressing T cell clones were specific for HCMV antigens. All eight donors whose samples were sequenced were randomly selected healthy volunteers, three of them men and five women. HCMV serostatus was determined by detecting HCMV-specific IgG in serum with a commercial ELISA kit. For several donors, bulk peripheral blood T-cell repertoires were also sequenced from unsorted PBMC. MIGEC was used to demultiplex reads and group the reads by UMI, and MiTCR was used to assemble and quantify clonotypes. To remove erroneous sequences, TCR cDNA sequences were retained only when supported by two or more reads. The tcR package was used for downstream repertoire analysis, and clonotypes were matched between fractions using CDR3 nucleotide sequence together with V segment. Antigen specificity was annotated against VDJdb with VDJmatch, allowing one amino acid substitution in CDR3.

The sequenced sample consisted of PBMCs. The receptor chain draws on TRBV7-6 and TRBJ2-1, and 9 junction bases match TRBD2. This receptor was taken from a woman aged 18-35 years in good health. The CDR3 region has the sequence CASSLLTSGYNEQFF. The DNA sequence is TGTGCCAGCAGCCTCCTTACTAGCGGGTACAATGAGCAGTTCTTC.